The present T cell receptor (beta chain) was sequenced within a study of cytomegalovirus exposure and HLA in healthy donors. Study details: Per a later analysis, the roughly 670 first-cohort and 120 validation repertoires shared one platform. Overall study results and limits: That first-cohort TCR clusters tended to co-occur in the 90 to 150 validation repertoires was found in a later analysis. Specific recognition of CMV antigens was confirmed in vitro for a few chains (all CMV-associated).

In regard to this clone: What it binds is unknown.

Generated by immunoSEQ multiplex PCR, the TCRdb table keeps only in-frame clones and is missing some. The sample includes some 100,000 clones, about 88% of them seen just once. The germline CDR1 and CDR2 sequences are SGHKS and YYEKEE (reference sequence). The V gene end was trimmed by 7 bases and the J gene end by 8 bases; junction bases not matched to a gene: 11. The CDR3 is made up of 14 amino acids. From the 120-subject validation cohort, which was separate from the roughly 620-subject first cohort, the donors were drawn. Input material: PBMCs. The sequence came from a woman aged 18-30 years in good health and CMV-seronegative. The rearrangement joins TRBV5-5 to TRBJ1-4; TRBD1 agrees at 7 bases. This CDR3 is CASGNRGSGEKLFF. DNA for the CDR3: TGTGCCAGCGGCAACAGGGGATCGGGGGAAAAACTGTTTTTT.